The rows below give T cell receptor beta chains drawn from one sample of a study of blood T cell repertoires in COVID-19. Here immunoSEQ multiplex PCR was the method, and the copy in TCRdb shows in-frame clones only, minus some. Of approximately 240,000 clones listed, approximately 90% are singletons. The sample comprised PBMCs or T cells enriched from blood (not recorded which). The receptors here all came from a woman in her 30s with acute COVID-19. Both conserved end residues are part of each CDR3. Each record gives: clone size, D gene, V gene, J gene, CDR3 protein, CDR3 DNA. A D gene is named only where the DNA matches it firmly. Part of the rows lack a size; the others show once, few, many or a class for expanded clones.

-	TRBD1	TRBV7-2	TRBJ1-6	CASSPGQGAVYNSPLHF	TGTGCCAGCAGCCCTGGACAGGGGGCGGTCTATAATTCACCCCTCCACTTT
-	TRBD1	TRBV5-8	TRBJ1-2	CASSVPGQGYYGYTF	TGTGCCAGCAGCGTACCGGGACAGGGGTACTATGGCTACACCTTC
-	TRBD2	TRBV5-4	TRBJ2-2	CASSFTAGSGRGNTGELFF	TGTGCCAGCAGCTTTACCGCCGGGAGCGGGAGGGGAAACACCGGGGAGCTGTTTTTT
-	TRBD1	TRBV11-1	TRBJ1-6	CASSGQGFSPLHF	TGTGCCAGCAGTGGACAGGGTTTTTCACCCCTCCACTTT
-	TRBD1	TRBV7-9	TRBJ2-1	CASSPGQGNDNEQFF	TGTGCCAGCAGCCCTGGACAGGGGAACGACAATGAGCAGTTCTTC
-	TRBD2	TRBV9	TRBJ2-5	CASSVGTSGMQETQYF	TGTGCCAGCAGCGTAGGGACTAGCGGGATGCAAGAGACCCAGTACTTC
-	-	TRBV5-5	TRBJ2-1	CASSSGSLSYNEQFF	TGTGCCAGCAGCTCAGGATCCCTCTCCTACAATGAGCAGTTCTTC
-	TRBD2	TRBV2	TRBJ2-5	CASGGPGLVEETQYF	TGTGCCAGCGGGGGCCCGGGACTAGTGGAAGAGACCCAGTACTTC
-	-	TRBV2	TRBJ2-4	CASSSRLLAKNIQYF	TGTGCCAGCAGCTCGAGGCTACTAGCCAAAAACATTCAGTACTTC
-	TRBD1	TRBV7-3	TRBJ1-1	CASSSRDRGMAFF	TGTGCCAGCAGCTCCCGGGACAGGGGTATGGCTTTCTTT
-	TRBD2	TRBV5-1	TRBJ2-5	CARSSGSLGGTQYF	TGCGCCAGATCTAGCGGGAGCTTGGGCGGGACCCAGTACTTC
once	TRBD2	TRBV30	TRBJ2-1	CAWSVLAGGPNEQFF	TGTGCCTGGAGTGTTTTAGCGGGGGGTCCCAATGAGCAGTTCTTC
-	-	TRBV28	TRBJ1-5	CASSLGGAVQPQHF	TGTGCCAGCAGTTTAGGGGGCGCGGTCCAGCCCCAGCATTTT
-	-	TRBV10-2	TRBJ2-5	CASSDGGNQETQYF	TGCGCCAGCAGTGACGGGGGAAACCAAGAGACCCAGTACTTC
-	TRBD1	TRBV29-1	TRBJ2-7	CSVQRKTGYSVEQYF	TGCAGCGTCCAACGTAAGACAGGGTATTCGGTCGAGCAGTACTTC
-	TRBD2	TRBV6-5	TRBJ2-3	CASRRAGETGTQYF	TGTGCCAGCAGAAGGGCGGGGGAGACGGGTACGCAGTATTTT
-	TRBD2	TRBV30	TRBJ2-7	CAWAPGTSGGITYEQYF	TGTGCCTGGGCGCCGGGGACTAGCGGGGGGATAACCTACGAGCAGTACTTC
few	-	TRBV20-1	TRBJ1-3	CSADKGNTIYF	TGCAGTGCGGACAAGGGAAACACCATATATTTT
-	-	TRBV5-5	TRBJ1-1	CASSSHRVTTEAFF	TGTGCCAGCAGTAGTCACAGGGTAACAACTGAAGCTTTCTTT
-	TRBD2	TRBV5-1	TRBJ2-5	CASSLATTSGGETQYF	TGCGCCAGCAGCTTGGCCACGACTAGCGGGGGGGAGACCCAGTACTTC
-	-	TRBV6-5	TRBJ1-1	CASSLQLRQQAFF	TGTGCCAGCAGCCTACAGTTGCGTCAACAGGCTTTCTTT
-	TRBD2	TRBV19	TRBJ2-1	CASSWAGLALDNEQFF	TGTGCCAGTAGTTGGGCCGGACTAGCGCTTGACAATGAGCAGTTCTTC
few	-	TRBV28	TRBJ1-5	CASSLSGGSQPQHF	TGTGCCAGCAGTCTTTCCGGGGGAAGTCAGCCCCAGCATTTT
-	TRBD2	TRBV19	TRBJ2-1	CASTGASGRETPDYNEQFF	TGTGCCAGTACAGGGGCTAGCGGGAGGGAAACCCCCGATTACAATGAGCAGTTCTTC
once	TRBD1	TRBV28	TRBJ2-7	CASNSEGQGEGLYEQYF	TGTGCCAGCAATTCAGAGGGACAGGGAGAGGGGCTCTACGAGCAGTACTTC
-	-	TRBV12-3/TRBV12-4	TRBJ1-1	CASSLGPEAFF	TGTGCCAGCAGTTTGGGCCCGGAAGCTTTCTTT
-	TRBD2	TRBV6-1	TRBJ2-1	CASSEGLAGASEQFF	TGTGCCAGCAGTGAAGGACTAGCGGGAGCTAGTGAGCAGTTCTTC
-	TRBD1	TRBV11-2	TRBJ2-5	CASSLRTGRTETQYF	TGTGCCAGCAGCTTACGGACAGGGCGTACGGAGACCCAGTACTTC
once	TRBD1	TRBV3-1/TRBV3-2	TRBJ1-1	CASSPGQGTGAFF	TGTGCCAGCAGCCCAGGGCAGGGGACAGGAGCTTTCTTT
-	TRBD2	TRBV25-1	TRBJ2-3	CASSEFFGAGGTDTQYF	TGTGCCAGCAGTGAATTCTTTGGAGCGGGGGGCACAGATACGCAGTATTTT
-	TRBD1	TRBV18	TRBJ2-1	CASSPRDRDEQFF	TGTGCCAGCTCACCACGGGACAGGGATGAGCAGTTCTTC
-	TRBD1	TRBV25-1	TRBJ1-1	CASSDTLTGTATEAFF	TGTGCCAGCAGTGACACCTTGACAGGGACGGCCACTGAAGCTTTCTTT
-	-	TRBV28	TRBJ1-4	CASTKGGAATNEKLFF	TGTGCCAGCACCAAAGGGGGGGCAGCAACTAATGAAAAACTGTTTTTT
-	-	TRBV28	TRBJ2-1	CASSFIGQLPENEQFF	TGTGCCAGCAGTTTCATCGGACAGCTCCCCGAAAATGAGCAGTTCTTC
-	-	TRBV5-6	TRBJ2-6	CASRKGGPSGANVLTF	TGTGCCAGCAGAAAAGGGGGACCTTCTGGGGCCAACGTCCTGACTTTC
-	TRBD1	TRBV9	TRBJ2-1	CASSVEDRWVYNEQFF	TGTGCCAGCAGCGTTGAGGACAGGTGGGTGTACAATGAGCAGTTCTTC
-	TRBD2	TRBV7-9	TRBJ2-1	CASSLWTSGDDEQFF	TGTGCCAGCAGCTTATGGACTAGCGGGGACGATGAGCAGTTCTTC
few	TRBD1	TRBV9	TRBJ2-7	CASSARDSVLYEQYF	TGTGCCAGCAGCGCACGGGACAGCGTACTCTACGAGCAGTACTTC
-	TRBD1	TRBV7-9	TRBJ1-4	CASSQSGTGSNEKLFF	TGTGCCAGCAGCCAGTCCGGGACAGGGTCTAATGAAAAACTGTTTTTT
-	-	TRBV30	TRBJ2-7	CAWSVTGLAGQYF	TGTGCCTGGAGTGTAACAGGGTTGGCCGGGCAGTACTTC
-	TRBD2	TRBV30	TRBJ2-1	CAWSGGAYNEQFF	TGTGCCTGGAGCGGGGGGGCGTACAATGAGCAGTTCTTC
-	-	TRBV30	TRBJ1-5	CAWSGDSNQPQHF	TGTGCCTGGAGCGGAGACAGCAATCAGCCCCAGCATTTT
once	-	TRBV6-5	TRBJ2-7	CASTPGGTYEQYF	TGTGCCAGCACCCCCGGCGGGACCTACGAGCAGTACTTC
-	-	TRBV27	TRBJ1-2	CASSPSESYGYTF	TGTGCCAGCAGCCCATCGGAGTCGTATGGCTACACCTTC